Presented here are 26 T cell receptor beta chains from one specimen sequenced in a study of T-cell reconstitution after alpha-beta-depleted transplantation in children. The library targeted TCRbeta and was prepared with unique molecular identifiers. TCRdb re-called the PCR reads with MiXCR, one entry per CDR3 protein. The sample consists of 540,000 or so distinct CDR3 sequences, 23% of them appearing once. This sample comprised PBMCs, mostly from graft donor cells, obtained 360 days after TCRalphabeta/CD19-depleted stem cell transplant. The origin of the receptors is a boy younger than two who had a stem cell transplant for acute myeloid leukemia, so the T cells may come from the graft donor.

The chain employs TRBV4-3 and TRBJ2-1; 11 positions agree with TRBD1. The CDR3 covers 17 residues. The V gene end was trimmed by 0 bases and the J gene end by 5 bases; junction bases not matched to a gene: 6. Germline loops: CDR1 LGHNA, CDR2 YSLEER. The CDR3 region is CASSQDLDRGLNNEQFF. CDR3 bases: TGCGCCAGCAGCCAAGACTTGGACAGGGGGCTGAACAATGAGCAGTTCTTC.

This clonotype was picked up a small number of times. This chain uses TRBV7-3 with TRBJ2-1; TRBD2 matches at 13 bases. V lost 5 bases to trimming and J lost 6 bases; unmatched junction nucleotides: 4. This CDR3 spans 15 amino acids. The V gene's germline CDR1 is SGHTA and CDR2 FQGTGA. This CDR3 reads CASSHGLAGANEQFF. Written as DNA, the CDR3 is TGTGCCAGCAGCCACGGACTAGCGGGGGCCAATGAGCAGTTCTTC.

This clonotype was seen just once. The V call is TRBV7-6, the J call TRBJ2-7; D is perhaps TRBD2 (6 bases). The CDR3 totals 14 residues. From germline, CDR1 is SGHVS and CDR2 FNYEAQ. V was cut by 6 bases and J by 2 bases, with 14 bases left in between. The CDR3 sequence is CASSRDGGTYEQYF. Here the CDR3 DNA reads TGTGCCAGCAGTCGCGACGGGGGAACCTACGAGCAGTACTTC.

The chain is built from TRBV2 and TRBJ2-6, with D perhaps matching TRBD1 (5 bases). CDR1 and CDR2 from the germline V gene are SNHLY and FYNNEI. This CDR3 is 13 amino acids long. With 10 bases removed from V and 4 bases from J, the gap between germline ends came to 11 bases. The chain's CDR3 is CANRQSGANVLTF. The CDR3 nucleotides are TGTGCCAATAGACAGTCCGGGGCCAACGTCCTGACTTTC.

V gene TRBV12-3 or TRBV12-4 combines with J gene TRBJ2-3; 13 nucleotides line up with TRBD2. The J segment lost 0 bases and the V segment lost 3 bases, leaving 6 bases of the junction unmatched. The CDR3 loop spans 18 amino acids. In DNA form, the CDR3 reads TGTGCCAGCAGTTTCCGAGGACTAGCGGGGGCCAGCACAGATACGCAGTATTTT. As protein: CASSFRGLAGASTDTQYF.

This chain joins TRBV6-1 and TRBJ1-3; D may be TRBD1 (6 bases). Germline V lookup: CDR1 MNHNS, CDR2 SASEGT. Trimming removed 0 bases at V and 3 bases at J, with 21 bases between. The CDR3 length is 19 residues. CDR3 bases: TGTGCCAGCAGTGAAGCGCGGGGGCGGGTGGCTCTCGGTGGAAACACCATATATTTT. Translating gives CASSEARGRVALGGNTIYF.

This clonotype was detected only a few times. The chain joins TRBV27 to TRBJ2-7; weak D call: TRBD2 (5 bases). The CDR3 is 14 amino acids. V lost 4 bases to trimming and J lost 4 bases, with 14 bases between them. Per the germline V gene, CDR1 is MNHEY and CDR2 is SMNVEV (reference sequence). CDR3: CASSYQPEGYEQYF. The DNA for the CDR3 is TGTGCCAGCAGTTACCAACCCGAGGGATACGAGCAGTACTTC.

The chain uses TRBV11-2 and TRBJ1-6; perhaps TRBD1 as D (5 bases). Germline V CDR1 and CDR2: SGHAT, FQNNGV. V dropped 1 base and J dropped 11 bases, with 15 bases sitting between them. The CDR3 extends over 15 amino acids. The CDR3 coding sequence is TGTGCCAGCAGCTTAGGGGGCAGGGTTAGGACACCCCTCCACTTT. The encoded protein is CASSLGGRVRTPLHF.

This chain uses TRBV27 with TRBJ2-1; 8 nucleotides agree with TRBD2. The V gene's germline CDR1 is MNHEY and CDR2 SMNVEV (reference sequence). V lost 0 bases, J lost 2 bases, and 9 bases stayed unmatched. The CDR3 has 18 amino acids. The CDR3: CASSLSRGGWLAYNEQFF. Written as DNA, the CDR3 is TGTGCCAGCAGTTTATCACGGGGGGGTTGGCTGGCCTACAATGAGCAGTTCTTC.

This clonotype has more than one count but fewer than ten. The chain recombines TRBV28 with TRBJ2-7; no definite D call. This CDR3 is built from 12 residues. The V gene lost 4 bases and the J gene lost 4 bases, with 8 bases spanning the gap. Germline V gene data show CDR1 as MDHEN and CDR2 as SYDVKM. The CDR3 protein is CASSSHRYEQYV. The CDR3 DNA reads as TGTGCCAGCAGTTCGCACCGATACGAGCAGTACGTC.

The rearrangement uses TRBV23-1 and TRBJ1-1; unclear D gene. TRBV23-1 is identified as an open reading frame with a role that is uncertain. The CDR3 sequence is 15 residues long. V was shortened by 0 bases and J by 4 bases, with 12 bases between the two germline ends. The CDR3 loop is CASSQSWKWSTEAFF. The CDR3 nucleotides are TGCGCCAGCAGTCAATCTTGGAAATGGAGCACTGAAGCTTTCTTT.

V is TRBV27 and J is TRBJ2-5; 7 nucleotides align to TRBD2. Germline V lookup: CDR1 MNHEY, CDR2 SMNVEV (reference sequence). This CDR3 region has 14 residues. With V trimmed by 4 bases and J by 0 bases, 2 bases remained unmatched. The CDR3 loop is CASSSTSYQETQYF. Here the CDR3 DNA reads TGTGCCAGCAGTTCGACTAGCTACCAAGAGACCCAGTACTTC.

This clonotype was observed at least ten times. The junction does not match germline at one end; this may be a read error. The chain carries TRBV24-1 and TRBJ1-1; D gene uncertain. The length of the CDR3 is 14 residues. The germline gives CDR1 KGHDR, CDR2 SFDVKD. CDR3 sequence: CATSDDRVKTEAFF. The CDR3 DNA reads as TGTGCCACCAGTGATGATAGGGTGAAGACTGAAGCTTTCTTT.

This clonotype turned up a few times. The chain employs TRBV24-1 and TRBJ2-1; D might be TRBD1 (5 bases). This CDR3 is built from 13 residues. V shed 7 bases and J shed 4 bases, with 10 bases lying between them. Germline V CDR1 and CDR2: KGHDR, SFDVKD. CDR3 sequence: CATRGQDYNEQFF. CDR3 DNA sequence: TGTGCCACCAGGGGGCAGGATTACAATGAGCAGTTCTTC.

This chain uses TRBV7-2 with TRBJ1-2, with a tentative D call TRBD1 (5 bases). Germline CDR1 is SGHTA and CDR2 is FQGNSA. The CDR3 sequence is 13 residues long. V was clipped by 3 bases and J by 3 bases, with 8 bases between them. The chain's CDR3 is CASSFDRYYGYTF. The CDR3 DNA reads TGTGCCAGCAGCTTTGACAGATACTATGGCTACACCTTC.

The chain links TRBV12-3 or TRBV12-4 to TRBJ2-7; D gene ambiguous. Trimming removed 2 bases from V and 0 bases from J, with 11 bases in between. CDR3 length: 15 residues. Here the CDR3 reads CASSLWSPSSYEQYF. The CDR3 nucleotides read TGTGCCAGCAGTTTATGGTCACCCAGCTCCTACGAGCAGTACTTC.

Remarks on this clonotype: One base away lies a much larger clone, so this may be a sequencing read error. The chain employs TRBV6-1 and TRBJ2-3, with a weak D call TRBD1 (6 bases). Germline CDR1 reads MNHNS; CDR2 reads SASEGT. The CDR3 runs to 13 residues. With 8 bases removed from V and 2 bases from J, the gap between germline ends came to 11 bases. The DNA for the CDR3 is TGTGCCAGCGCCGGACAGCCCACAGATACGCAGTATTTT. This translates into CASAGQPTDTQYF.

This clonotype was detected a few times. The chain carries TRBV20-1 and TRBJ2-7; 7 positions agree with TRBD1. CDR1 is DFQATT, CDR2 SNEGSKA, per germline (reference sequence). This CDR3 is 15 amino acids long. V gave up 6 bases and J gave up 0 bases; unmatched junction bases: 11. The CDR3: CSAKRRDRLSYEQYF. The CDR3, as DNA: TGCAGTGCCAAGAGAAGGGACAGACTCTCCTACGAGCAGTACTTC.

The sample holds a few counts of this clonotype. V gene TRBV29-1 combines with J gene TRBJ1-3; D might be TRBD1 (6 bases). V was pared by 4 bases and J by 4 bases, with 11 bases between. Germline V gene data show CDR1 as SQVTM and CDR2 as ANQGSEA. This CDR3 spans 13 amino acids. CDR3 protein: CSVVGTPGNTIYF. In DNA form, the CDR3 reads TGCAGCGTTGTCGGGACACCGGGAAACACCATATATTTT.

This clonotype was seen repeatedly, ten times or more. The genes are TRBV20-1 and TRBJ1-5; D is ambiguous. Trimming cost V 6 bases and J 1 base, with 16 bases left between them. There are 15 residues in the CDR3. The germline gives CDR1 DFQATT, CDR2 SNEGSKA (reference sequence). The CDR3, as DNA: TGCAGTGCCCCGGAACGGGGTATGAGCAATCAGCCCCAGCATTTT. Translated, it gives CSAPERGMSNQPQHF.

This clonotype was found a few times. This chain joins TRBV6-4 and TRBJ2-2; D call uncertain. Germline CDR1 is MRHNA and CDR2 is SNTAGT. The CDR3 covers 14 residues. V lost 2 bases and J 2 bases, leaving 6 bases between the germline ends. CDR3 loop: CASSDGVNTGELFF. CDR3 DNA sequence: TGTGCCAGCAGTGACGGCGTTAACACCGGGGAGCTGTTTTTT.

This clonotype was found many times. The chain combines TRBV5-1 with TRBJ2-4; D is unresolved. Germline assignment: CDR1 SGHRS and CDR2 YFSETQ. V lost 0 bases and J 5 bases, leaving 6 bases between the germline ends. This CDR3 spans 13 amino acids. The CDR3 coding sequence is TGCGCCAGCAGCTTGGGCACTGAAAACATTCAGTACTTC. It is translated as CASSLGTENIQYF.

The DNA for the CDR3 is TGTGCCAGCAGTTACGGGCTAGCGGGTCGAATAGAGACCCAGTACTTC. Protein: CASSYGLAGRIETQYF. This chain connects TRBV6-5 to TRBJ2-5; TRBD2 agrees at 8 bases. The CDR3 has 16 residues. Germline V gene data show CDR1 as MNHEY and CDR2 as SVGAGI. V lost 2 bases to trimming and J lost 4 bases; unmatched junction nucleotides: 9.

This clonotype was observed at least ten times. The chain combines TRBV2 with TRBJ2-4, with D unresolved. V was shortened by 1 base and J by 7 bases, with 14 bases between the two germline ends. The CDR3 is 15 residues long. The V gene's germline CDR1 is SNHLY and CDR2 FYNNEI. The CDR3 here is CASSEVRTPGNIQYF. In DNA form, the CDR3 reads TGTGCCAGCAGTGAAGTGCGGACCCCTGGGAACATTCAGTACTTC.

The CDR3 region has the DNA TGCAGTGCTAGTGGGGCAGGAGCTTTGTATCAGCCCCAGCATTTT. It codes for CSASGAGALYQPQHF. The chain is built from TRBV20-1 and TRBJ1-5, with D possibly being TRBD1 (5 bases). The germline V gene has CDR1 DFQATT and CDR2 SNEGSKA (reference sequence). With 3 bases removed from V and 5 bases from J, the gap between germline ends came to 17 bases. This CDR3 spans 15 amino acids.

This CDR3 is CASSSRASGPTDTQYF. In DNA form, the CDR3 reads TGTGCCAGCAGCTCCCGGGCTAGCGGCCCCACAGATACGCAGTATTTT. The chain joins TRBV7-2 to TRBJ2-3, with 7 bases matching TRBD2. J was trimmed by 2 bases and V by 4 bases; bases with no gene match: 9. This CDR3 is built from 16 residues. Germline CDR1 is SGHTA and CDR2 is FQGNSA.